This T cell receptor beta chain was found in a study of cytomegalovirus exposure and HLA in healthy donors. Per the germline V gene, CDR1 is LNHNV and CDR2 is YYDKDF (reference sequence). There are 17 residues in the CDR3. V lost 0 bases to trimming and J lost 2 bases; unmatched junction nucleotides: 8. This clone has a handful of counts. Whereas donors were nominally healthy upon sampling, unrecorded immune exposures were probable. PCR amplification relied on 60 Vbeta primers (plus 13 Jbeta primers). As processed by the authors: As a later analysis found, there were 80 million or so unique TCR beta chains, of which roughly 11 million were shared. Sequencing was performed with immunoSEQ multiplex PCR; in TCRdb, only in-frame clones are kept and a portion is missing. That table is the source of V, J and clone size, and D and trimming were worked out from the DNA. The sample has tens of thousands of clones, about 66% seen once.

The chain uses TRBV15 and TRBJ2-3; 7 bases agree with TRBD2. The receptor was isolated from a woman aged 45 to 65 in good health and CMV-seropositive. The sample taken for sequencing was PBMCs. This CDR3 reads CATSRDRDYLYTDTQYF. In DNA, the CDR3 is TGTGCCACCAGCAGAGACCGGGACTACCTTTACACAGATACGCAGTATTTT.